The rows below give T cell receptor beta chains drawn from one sample of a study of control samples from healthy donors and cancer patients. Repertoires were generated with immunoSEQ multiplex PCR, while TCRdb's copy carries only in-frame clones and drops some. Of just over 30,000 clones in the sample, approximately 93% were seen once. The specimen sequenced was blood. The receptors come from a man in his sixties in good health. Both conserved end residues are trimmed from each CDR3. Each record gives: V gene, CDR3 protein.

v_call: TRBV27
cdr3_aa: ASSLSPTGINQPQH

v_call: TRBV11-2
cdr3_aa: ASSYNRGGTEAF

v_call: TRBV19
cdr3_aa: ASAGQGYNSPLH

v_call: TRBV9
cdr3_aa: ASSGGYGNTIY

v_call: TRBV4-3
cdr3_aa: ASSQHHRGRTGPDSYNEQF

v_call: TRBV19
cdr3_aa: ASSPGTGREKLF

v_call: TRBV10-3
cdr3_aa: ATRSLGQSNTEAF

v_call: TRBV6-5
cdr3_aa: ASRSGTESLPLH

v_call: TRBV7-2
cdr3_aa: ASSFGRVSYNEQF

v_call: TRBV3-1/TRBV3-2
cdr3_aa: ASSPQPGQGRTEAF

v_call: TRBV27
cdr3_aa: ASSWRGAGQETQY

v_call: TRBV18
cdr3_aa: ASSPLDRATTYNEQF

v_call: TRBV6-1
cdr3_aa: ASSDGQGGSEAF

v_call: TRBV28
cdr3_aa: ASSFSGTPSSYEQY

v_call: TRBV4-1
cdr3_aa: ASSPSGGDLTGELF

v_call: TRBV25-1
cdr3_aa: ASSNIQTGYT

v_call: TRBV11-2
cdr3_aa: ASSLGREGAREQY

v_call: TRBV28
cdr3_aa: ASRRSVATNEKLF

v_call: TRBV6-2/TRBV6-3
cdr3_aa: ASSRTGNEQF

v_call: TRBV7-6
cdr3_aa: ASSLSGGVRNTEAF

v_call: TRBV5-8
cdr3_aa: ASSRQGVGNQPQH

v_call: TRBV12-3/TRBV12-4
cdr3_aa: ASELGPGDGYT

v_call: TRBV24-1
cdr3_aa: ATSGEGFTDTQY

v_call: TRBV28
cdr3_aa: ASSFRGRSNQPQH

v_call: TRBV6-1
cdr3_aa: ASSEGGPRTEAF

v_call: TRBV19
cdr3_aa: ASSSRDRTYGYT

v_call: TRBV14
cdr3_aa: ASSQDRGAEIRYEQY

v_call: TRBV19
cdr3_aa: ASSFGSRGDTEAF

v_call: TRBV19
cdr3_aa: ASTAGATGVWSGEAF

v_call: TRBV4-3
cdr3_aa: ASSQDLGGRTEAF

v_call: TRBV7-9
cdr3_aa: ASSLLGREAF

v_call: TRBV6-5
cdr3_aa: ASSWGTANTGELF

v_call: TRBV7-9
cdr3_aa: ASSSTDRGQDQPQH